These T cell receptor beta chains were read from a single sample in a study of neoadjuvant anti-PD-1 for oral cavity cancer. Assay used: immunoSEQ multiplex PCR; TCRdb lists only in-frame clones, some missing. The table records 9,500 to 15,000 clones, 70% to 75% of them present only once. The sequenced sample was PBMCs, obtained after nivolumab (anti-PD-1) treatment. These receptors originate from a person between 35 and 79 years old with oral cavity squamous cell carcinoma. Both conserved end residues are part of each CDR3. The D gene is left open where the match is weak. Rows give clone size only sometimes, using once, few, many, or a class for an expanded clone.

cdr3_aa: CASIARRAAARGGELFF; cdr3_nt: TGTGCCAGCATCGCACGTCGGGCAGCAGCTCGCGGCGGGGAGCTGTTTTTT; v_call: TRBV7-8; clone_size: NA; d_call: NA; j_call: TRBJ2-2
cdr3_aa: CSVESALTYEQYF; cdr3_nt: TGCAGCGTTGAATCAGCTCTTACCTACGAGCAGTACTTC; v_call: TRBV29-1; clone_size: NA; d_call: NA; j_call: TRBJ2-7
cdr3_aa: CASSVEWGGNTIYF; cdr3_nt: TGTGCCAGCAGCGTCGAATGGGGAGGAAACACCATATATTTT; v_call: TRBV9; clone_size: once; d_call: NA; j_call: TRBJ1-3
cdr3_aa: CAISAGQGLGYEQYF; cdr3_nt: TGTGCCATCAGCGCGGGACAGGGACTTGGCTACGAGCAGTACTTC; v_call: TRBV10-3; clone_size: NA; d_call: TRBD1; j_call: TRBJ2-7
cdr3_aa: CASSQTRGSGQPQHF; cdr3_nt: TGCGCCAGCAGCCAAACCCGGGGGTCGGGTCAGCCCCAGCATTTT; v_call: TRBV4-1; clone_size: once; d_call: NA; j_call: TRBJ1-5
cdr3_aa: CASSLAGGVNEQFF; cdr3_nt: TGTGCCAGCAGCTTAGCGGGTGGAGTCAATGAGCAGTTCTTC; v_call: TRBV11-2; clone_size: few; d_call: NA; j_call: TRBJ2-1
cdr3_aa: CAWRGGVFETQYF; cdr3_nt: TGTGCCTGGAGGGGGGGGGTTTTTGAGACCCAGTACTTC; v_call: TRBV30; clone_size: NA; d_call: TRBD2; j_call: TRBJ2-5
cdr3_aa: CASSPPGQFPYEQYF; cdr3_nt: TGTGCCAGCAGCCCTCCGGGACAGTTTCCCTACGAGCAGTACTTC; v_call: TRBV28; clone_size: NA; d_call: TRBD1; j_call: TRBJ2-7
cdr3_aa: CASSERGGRWDTGELFF; cdr3_nt: TGTGCCAGTAGCGAGCGGGGGGGCCGGTGGGACACCGGGGAGCTGTTTTTT; v_call: TRBV19; clone_size: NA; d_call: TRBD2; j_call: TRBJ2-2
cdr3_aa: CASSLGQGYPGELFF; cdr3_nt: TGTGCCAGCAGCTTGGGACAGGGATACCCCGGGGAGCTGTTTTTT; v_call: TRBV5-4; clone_size: NA; d_call: TRBD1; j_call: TRBJ2-2
cdr3_aa: CASSEARQVGKLFF; cdr3_nt: TGTGCCAGCAGTGAAGCGCGTCAGGTCGGAAAACTGTTTTTT; v_call: TRBV2; clone_size: NA; d_call: NA; j_call: TRBJ1-4
cdr3_aa: CASRVDWDRVYEQYF; cdr3_nt: TGTGCCAGCAGGGTCGACTGGGACAGAGTCTACGAGCAGTACTTC; v_call: TRBV6-5; clone_size: NA; d_call: TRBD1; j_call: TRBJ2-7
cdr3_aa: CASSRVPQGKENYGYTF; cdr3_nt: TGTGCCAGCAGCCGAGTCCCGCAGGGTAAGGAGAACTATGGCTACACCTTC; v_call: TRBV5-4; clone_size: NA; d_call: NA; j_call: TRBJ1-2
cdr3_aa: CSALSGGRNTEAFF; cdr3_nt: TGCAGCGCCCTCTCCGGGGGAAGGAACACTGAAGCTTTCTTT; v_call: TRBV29-1; clone_size: NA; d_call: NA; j_call: TRBJ1-1
cdr3_aa: CASSLGQGAEAFF; cdr3_nt: TGTGCCAGCAGCTTAGGCCAGGGGGCTGAAGCTTTCTTT; v_call: TRBV7-9; clone_size: NA; d_call: TRBD1; j_call: TRBJ1-1
cdr3_aa: CASSGAPGTGGLYEQYF; cdr3_nt: TGTGCCAGCAGTGGGGCCCCTGGGACAGGGGGGTTGTACGAGCAGTACTTC; v_call: TRBV2; clone_size: NA; d_call: TRBD1; j_call: TRBJ2-7
cdr3_aa: CASSLQAGALDGYTF; cdr3_nt: TGTGCCAGCAGTCTCCAAGCCGGTGCGTTGGACGGCTACACCTTC; v_call: TRBV2; clone_size: NA; d_call: NA; j_call: TRBJ1-2
cdr3_aa: CASSRKSIRDTWRNYGYTF; cdr3_nt: TGTGCCAGCAGCCGAAAGTCCATACGGGACACCTGGAGAAACTATGGCTACACCTTC; v_call: TRBV11-2; clone_size: few; d_call: NA; j_call: TRBJ1-2
cdr3_aa: CASSSPARAVTYEQYF; cdr3_nt: TGTGCCAGCAGCTCGCCAGCCAGGGCGGTAACCTACGAGCAGTACTTC; v_call: TRBV7-8; clone_size: NA; d_call: NA; j_call: TRBJ2-7
cdr3_aa: CASSTTAGGYNEQFF; cdr3_nt: TGTGCCAGCAGCACCACAGCGGGAGGTTACAATGAGCAGTTCTTC; v_call: TRBV11-2; clone_size: NA; d_call: TRBD2; j_call: TRBJ2-1
cdr3_aa: CASSLTADRPSGGYTF; cdr3_nt: TGCGCCAGCAGCTTGACTGCAGACCGACCCTCGGGTGGCTACACCTTC; v_call: TRBV5-1; clone_size: NA; d_call: NA; j_call: TRBJ1-2
cdr3_aa: CASSESADRVWGTGELFF; cdr3_nt: TGCGCCAGCAGTGAGTCTGCGGACAGGGTATGGGGCACCGGGGAGCTGTTTTTT; v_call: TRBV10-1; clone_size: NA; d_call: TRBD1; j_call: TRBJ2-2
cdr3_aa: CASSLAYRGMNTEAFF; cdr3_nt: TGCGCCAGCAGCTTGGCCTACAGGGGTATGAACACTGAAGCTTTCTTT; v_call: TRBV5-1; clone_size: few; d_call: TRBD1; j_call: TRBJ1-1
cdr3_aa: CAWRRGNTIYF; cdr3_nt: TGTGCCTGGAGGAGGGGAAACACCATATATTTT; v_call: TRBV30; clone_size: NA; d_call: NA; j_call: TRBJ1-3